The sequence of this T cell receptor (beta chain) was determined in a study of beta chain features in type 1 diabetes. Sequenced material consisted of expressed TCRB transcripts (all of the isolated RNA was reverse transcribed). The repertoire was sequenced with immunoSEQ multiplex PCR; TCRdb's copy has only in-frame clones and lacks some. The table records fewer than 450,000 clones, approximately 13% of them present only once. CDR1 is SGHTA and CDR2 is FQGTGA in the germline V gene. Trimming pared 1 base from V and 8 bases from J, leaving 17 bases between. The CDR3 has 15 amino acids. About 120 mL of blood, on average, came from one heparinised draw per donor. It was via CD45RO/CCR7/CD25/CD127/CD95/CD27 that CD4+ naive, central memory, regulatory and stem cell-like memory cells were sorted. Study results and limitations: TCRB CDR3 length was moderately but significantly reduced in all four CD4+ subsets of Type 1 diabetes patients. Sequencing from cDNA could over-represent high-TCR-expressing cells.

To note about this clone: Its target is not known.

The chain links TRBV7-3 to TRBJ1-2; perhaps TRBD1 as D (5 bases). The sequencing input was naive CD4+ T cells from blood. The sequence was collected from a woman aged 18-29 years with type 1 diabetes. Here the CDR3 reads CASSLSGRATLGYTF. CDR3 nucleotide sequence: TGTGCCAGCAGCTTAAGTGGCAGGGCTACCTTAGGCTACACCTTC.